This paragraph covers one T cell receptor (beta chain) sequence. The data are from a study of blood T cell repertoires in COVID-19. Study details: Acute and convalescent COVID-19 specimens originated in the United States, Italy and Spain. T cells, B-cell-depleted T cells, or PBMCs provided the cDNA or gDNA that served as material.

Germline-derived CDR1 and CDR2 are SEHNR and FQNEAQ (reference sequence). Trimming took 7 bases from V and 2 from J, leaving 20 bases between them. The CDR3 is made up of 16 amino acids. In the original analysis: Amplifying reference gene primers gave estimates of nucleated cell counts. Libraries were prepared by immunoSEQ multiplex PCR; TCRdb keeps only in-frame clonotypes and omits some of them. V, J and clone size derive from that table, while D and trimming were established from the DNA sequence. The sample contains 150,000 or so clones, around 79% of which appear only once. This sequence was found in an elderly man with acute or convalescent COVID-19. This chain uses TRBV7-9 with TRBJ1-2, with D tentatively TRBD1 (6 bases). Sequences were obtained from peripheral blood. CDR3 sequence (DNA): TGTGCCAGCACGGACCGCCGGGACACCAACAACTATGGCTACACCTTC. Amino acids: CASTDRRDTNNYGYTF.